Listed here are 16 T cell receptor beta chains from one sample, sequenced in a study of post-analysis software for immune sequencing data. Study-wide points: Roughly 5 TRBV segments (TRBV5-6, TRBV5-1 and TRBV20-1 among them) occurred more frequently in patients than in controls.

These receptors have no known antigen. Carried by the TCR beta cDNA libraries were unique molecular identifiers. TCRdb re-analysed the PCR reads in MiXCR, keeping a single row per CDR3 protein. The sample has roughly 800,000 distinct CDR3 sequences; around 42% are singletons. The specimen was blood. The source of these receptors is a girl under 18 with multiple sclerosis.

V and J are TRBV29-1 and TRBJ2-7; D possibly corresponds to TRBD2 (6 bases). This CDR3 has 15 residues. CDR1 and CDR2 from the germline V gene are SQVTM and ANQGSEA. V was pared by 6 bases and J by 2 bases, with 20 bases between. The CDR3 spells CSVVIAGRSPYEQYF. CDR3 coding DNA: TGCAGCGTCGTCATAGCTGGGAGGTCCCCCTACGAGCAGTACTTC.

V is TRBV18 and J is TRBJ1-2; maybe TRBD1 (6 bases). The V and J ends lost 4 bases and 3 bases respectively, with 21 bases between them. Per the germline V gene, CDR1 is KGHSH and CDR2 is LQKENI. The CDR3 runs 17 residues. The CDR3 here is CASSRSGGAPPYYGYTF. In DNA, the CDR3 is TGTGCCAGCTCACGATCCGGGGGCGCGCCCCCTTACTATGGCTACACCTTC.

This clonotype occurred a few times. V is TRBV29-1 and J is TRBJ1-4; weak D call: TRBD1 (5 bases). Trimming left V 5 bases short and J 6 bases short, with 13 bases between. The CDR3 length is 13 residues. The germline V gene has CDR1 SQVTM and CDR2 ANQGSEA. CDR3 DNA: TGCAGCGTTTACCGACAGTCCGATGAAAAACTGTTTTTT. Translation: CSVYRQSDEKLFF.

The chain combines TRBV12-3 or TRBV12-4 with TRBJ2-5; no definite D call. The CDR3 spans 14 residues. The V end was cut by 6 bases, the J end by 2 bases, with 13 bases between. The CDR3 region has the DNA TGTGCCAGCAGGGCCGAAGGTGCACAAGAGACCCAGTACTTC. Translation gives CASRAEGAQETQYF.

This clonotype was counted a few times. This chain connects TRBV12-3 or TRBV12-4 to TRBJ2-3; D may match TRBD1 or TRBD2 (5 bases each). Trimming stripped 6 bases from V and 5 bases from J, with 12 bases between. This CDR3 is built from 13 residues. CDR3 amino acids: CASSGDGGDTQYF. The CDR3 region has the DNA TGTGCCAGCAGCGGGGATGGGGGAGATACGCAGTATTTT.

The V gene is TRBV27, the J gene TRBJ1-6, with a tentative D call TRBD1 (6 bases). This CDR3 is 16 amino acids long. Looked up from germline, CDR1 is MNHEY and CDR2 is SMNVEV (reference sequence). The V end lost 3 bases, the J end lost 10 bases, and 19 bases lay between the germline ends. CDR3 amino acids: CASSLWGLSVGSPLHF. DNA of the CDR3: TGTGCCAGCAGTTTGTGGGGGCTAAGTGTGGGATCACCCCTCCACTTT.

The rearrangement links TRBV5-1 to TRBJ2-1; D gene uncertain. The germline V gene encodes CDR1 SGHRS and CDR2 YFSETQ. V was cut by 4 bases and J by 8 bases, with 16 bases left in between. This CDR3 has 14 residues. CDR3 region: CASSAQPIVDEQFF. CDR3 nucleotides: TGCGCCAGCAGCGCACAACCTATCGTGGATGAGCAGTTCTTC.

V usage is TRBV6-5 and J usage is TRBJ2-7; D remains ambiguous. Trimming removed 4 bases at V and 5 bases at J, with 9 bases between. The CDR3 is 12 residues long. CDR1 MNHEY and CDR2 SVGAGI come from the germline V gene. CDR3 nucleotide sequence: TGTGCCAGCAGTTGCTCGGCCGACGAGCAGTACTTC. It encodes CASSCSADEQYF.

The V gene is TRBV11-3, the J gene TRBJ2-3, with 8 bases that match TRBD1. The CDR3 is made up of 13 amino acids. Germline loops: CDR1 SGHNT, CDR2 YENEEA. V shed 8 bases, J shed 3 bases, and the junction held 4 bases outside the gene matches. The CDR3 sequence is CASGDRQTDTQYF. CDR3 sequence (DNA): TGTGCCAGCGGGGACAGGCAGACAGATACGCAGTATTTT. Full variable domain (outside the CDR3, taken from reference TRBV11-3 and TRBJ2-3): EAGVVQSPRYKIIEKKQPVAFWCNPISGHNTLYWYLQNLGQGPELLIRYENEEAVDDSQLPKDRFSAERLKGVDSTLKIQPAELGDSAVYLCASGDRQTDTQYFGPGTRLTVL.

The chain couples TRBV13 to TRBJ2-4; 8 nucleotides agree with TRBD2. CDR1 PRHDT and CDR2 FYEKMQ come from the germline V gene (reference sequence). The CDR3 covers 16 residues. V was clipped by 3 bases and J by 0 bases; unmatched bases: 4. CDR3 residues: CASSFRREEAKNIQYF. The CDR3 DNA follows: TGTGCCAGCAGCTTCCGGCGGGAGGAAGCCAAAAACATTCAGTACTTC. The whole variable domain, remainder taken from reference TRBV13 and TRBJ2-4, is AAGVIQSPRHLIKEKRETATLKCYPIPRHDTVYWYQQGPGQDPQFLISFYEKMQSDKGSIPDRFSAQQFSDYHSELNMSSLELGDSALYFCASSFRREEAKNIQYFGAGTRLSVL.

Worth noting for this clonotype: At one end the junction does not follow the germline gene, possibly because of a read error. The V call is TRBV7-7, the J call TRBJ2-6, with TRBD1 matching 7 bases. The length of the CDR3 is 19 residues. The germline gives CDR1 SSHAT, CDR2 FNYEAQ (reference sequence). The CDR3 is CASSSVGQAAFSGANVLTF. The CDR3 bases are TGTGCTAGCAGCTCTGTTGGACAGGCCGCATTCTCTGGGGCCAACGTCCTGACTTTC.

The sample holds one count of this clonotype. This sequence joins TRBV6-1 and TRBJ2-5; D is unresolved. Per the germline V gene, CDR1 is MNHNS and CDR2 is SASEGT. The CDR3 is made up of 14 amino acids. V dropped 5 bases and J dropped 1 base, with 11 bases sitting between them. The CDR3 sequence is CASSPSLSQETQYF. The CDR3 DNA is TGTGCCAGCAGTCCATCCCTTTCCCAAGAGACCCAGTACTTC.

Concerning this clonotype itself: The DNA is omitted, as the CDR3 cannot be located on it reliably, and the CDR3 follows TCRdb's listing. The chain carries TRBV29-1 and TRBJ1-5; TRBD1 is taken as the D call from the table, unchecked against the DNA. The CDR3 is made up of 18 amino acids, end residues included. The germline V gene encodes CDR1 SQVTM and CDR2 ANQGSEA. CDR3 region: CSVADRLDEQFFGPGTHF.

This sequence joins TRBV15 and TRBJ1-2; D unclear. Germline V gene data show CDR1 as LNHNV and CDR2 as YYDKDF (reference sequence). This CDR3 comprises 17 residues. Trimming took off 0 bases at V and 1 base at J, with 15 bases between the two ends. The CDR3 DNA reads TGTGCCACCAGCAGAGATGGTATGGGCAGGATTAACTATGGCTACACCTTC. Translated, it gives CATSRDGMGRINYGYTF.

This sequence joins TRBV7-2 and TRBJ2-7; possibly TRBD2 for D (5 bases). Trimming pared 2 bases from V and 0 bases from J, leaving 8 bases between. Germline CDR1 SGHTA, CDR2 FQGNSA. The CDR3 is made up of 14 amino acids. The CDR3 DNA is TGTGCCAGCAGCTTACTTGAGGGCTCCTACGAGCAGTACTTC. It codes for CASSLLEGSYEQYF.

This clonotype came up a few times. The junction departs from germline at one end; a sequencing error may be responsible. CDR3 loop: CASSLTGGSGNTIYF. As DNA, the CDR3 is TGTGCCAGCAGCCTAACGGGGGGCTCTGGAAACACCATATATTTT. The V and J genes are TRBV7-3 and TRBJ1-3, with D perhaps TRBD1 (5 bases). This CDR3 contains 15 residues. The germline V gene encodes CDR1 SGHTA and CDR2 FQGTGA.